The entry below describes one TCR beta chain. Profiling of TCR beta VDJ combinations and CDR3 sequences used genomic DNA as template. Each CDR3 protein is one row after TCRdb ran MiXCR on the reads. Among 150,000 or so distinct CDR3 sequences, 45% to 55% were seen once, and the ten largest hold roughly 29%. This record belongs to a study of CD8+CD57+ T cells in acquired aplastic anemia. This CDR3 region has 12 residues. CDR1 is SNHLY, CDR2 FYNNEI, per germline. V was clipped by 9 bases and J by 4 bases, with 10 bases between them. Sequencing involved patients with CD8+CD57+ cell expansion previously shown by flow cytometry. Everyone among the patients had severe acquired aplastic anemia. Among the patients, none had received any therapy at the time of blood sampling.

This clonotype was sampled from a human donor with aplastic anemia. Sequencing was performed on sorted CD4+, CD8+, or CD8+CD57+ T cells (not recorded which) from PBMCs. V gene TRBV2 combines with J gene TRBJ1-3, with unresolved D. Here the CDR3 reads CASVYAGNTIYF. In DNA form, the CDR3 reads TGTGCCAGTGTTTATGCAGGAAACACCATATATTTT.